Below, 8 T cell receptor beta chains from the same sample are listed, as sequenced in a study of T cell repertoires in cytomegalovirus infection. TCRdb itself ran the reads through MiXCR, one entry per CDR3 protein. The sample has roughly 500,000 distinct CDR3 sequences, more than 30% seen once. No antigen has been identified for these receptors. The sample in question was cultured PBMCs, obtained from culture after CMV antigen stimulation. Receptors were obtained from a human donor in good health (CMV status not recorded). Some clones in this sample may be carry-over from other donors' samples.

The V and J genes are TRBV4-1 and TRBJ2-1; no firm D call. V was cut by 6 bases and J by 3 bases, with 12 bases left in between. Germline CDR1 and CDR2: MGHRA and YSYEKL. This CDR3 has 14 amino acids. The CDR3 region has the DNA TGCGCCAGCAGGTCTCTAGGCTTCTACAATGAGCAGTTCTTC. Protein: CASRSLGFYNEQFF.

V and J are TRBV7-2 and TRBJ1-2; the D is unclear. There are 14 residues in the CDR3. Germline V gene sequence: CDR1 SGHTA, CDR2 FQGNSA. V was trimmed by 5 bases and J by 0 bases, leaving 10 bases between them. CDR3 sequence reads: CASSRAGPNYGYTF. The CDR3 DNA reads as TGTGCCAGCAGCCGGGCCGGGCCTAACTATGGCTACACCTTC.

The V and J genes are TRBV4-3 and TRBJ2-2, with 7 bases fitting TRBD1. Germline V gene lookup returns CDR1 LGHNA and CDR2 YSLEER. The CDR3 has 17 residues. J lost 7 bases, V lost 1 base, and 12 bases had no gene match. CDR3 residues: CASSQGHPPGGHGELFF. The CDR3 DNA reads TGCGCCAGCAGCCAAGGCCACCCCCCAGGGGGACACGGGGAGCTGTTTTTT.

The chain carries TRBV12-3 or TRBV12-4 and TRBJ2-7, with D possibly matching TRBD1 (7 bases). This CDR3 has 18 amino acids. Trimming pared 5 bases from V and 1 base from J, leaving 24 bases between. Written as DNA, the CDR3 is TGTGCCAGCAGTCCCCGCGGGAAACAGGGGTATCGGTCCTACGAGCAGTACGTC. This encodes CASSPRGKQGYRSYEQYV.

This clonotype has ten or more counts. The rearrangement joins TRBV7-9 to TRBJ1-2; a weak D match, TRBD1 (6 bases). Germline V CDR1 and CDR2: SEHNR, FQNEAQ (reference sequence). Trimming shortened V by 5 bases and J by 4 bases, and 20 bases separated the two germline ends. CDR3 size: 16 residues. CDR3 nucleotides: TGTGCCAGCAGCCTAATGGCGGGGGCGCTCGGCTATGGCTACACCTTC. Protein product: CASSLMAGALGYGYTF.

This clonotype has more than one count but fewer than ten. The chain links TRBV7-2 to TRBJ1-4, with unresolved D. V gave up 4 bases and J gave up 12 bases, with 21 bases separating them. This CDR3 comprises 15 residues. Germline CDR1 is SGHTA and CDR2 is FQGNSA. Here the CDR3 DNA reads TGTGCCAGCAGCTCCCGGAACCCGCTGAGTAGGGAACTGTTTTTT. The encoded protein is CASSSRNPLSRELFF.

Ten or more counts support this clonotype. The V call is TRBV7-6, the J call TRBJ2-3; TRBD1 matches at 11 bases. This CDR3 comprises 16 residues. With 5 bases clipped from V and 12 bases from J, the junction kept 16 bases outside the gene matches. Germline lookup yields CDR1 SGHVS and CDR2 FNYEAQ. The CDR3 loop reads CASSPDRGREKGVQYF. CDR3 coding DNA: TGTGCCAGCAGCCCGGACAGGGGGCGTGAGAAGGGGGTTCAGTATTTT.

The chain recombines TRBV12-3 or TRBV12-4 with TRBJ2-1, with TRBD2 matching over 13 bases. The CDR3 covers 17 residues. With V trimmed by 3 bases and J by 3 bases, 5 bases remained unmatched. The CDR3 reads CASSFRTSGSIYNEQFF. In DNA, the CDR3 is TGTGCCAGCAGTTTTCGGACTAGCGGGAGTATCTACAATGAGCAGTTCTTC.